This T cell receptor (beta chain) was recorded in a study of Ad26.COV2.S vaccination and SARS-CoV-2 variants. The V and J ends lost 0 bases and 10 bases respectively, with 12 bases between them. The length of the CDR3 is 13 residues. Germline V gives CDR1 MGHRA, CDR2 YSYEKL. Treatment specified: 19 received Ad26.COV2.S at low or high dose, single or two shots; about 5 received placebo; per-sample allocation not given. Each sample was drawn 63 days after the first injection (of vaccine or placebo). Method: immunoSEQ multiplex PCR; TCRdb's copy keeps in-frame clones and lacks some. The table records approximately 480,000 clones, 87% of them present only once.

The sequence was collected from a person aged 18-65 years who received the Ad26.COV2.S COVID-19 vaccine or a placebo. The chain joins TRBV4-1 to TRBJ1-2; D gene ambiguous. This specimen was peripheral blood, taken in a trial of Ad26.COV2.S vaccine versus placebo. The CDR3 bases are TGCGCCAGCAGCCAAGATGTGACAAGCCACTACACCTTC. Translated: CASSQDVTSHYTF.